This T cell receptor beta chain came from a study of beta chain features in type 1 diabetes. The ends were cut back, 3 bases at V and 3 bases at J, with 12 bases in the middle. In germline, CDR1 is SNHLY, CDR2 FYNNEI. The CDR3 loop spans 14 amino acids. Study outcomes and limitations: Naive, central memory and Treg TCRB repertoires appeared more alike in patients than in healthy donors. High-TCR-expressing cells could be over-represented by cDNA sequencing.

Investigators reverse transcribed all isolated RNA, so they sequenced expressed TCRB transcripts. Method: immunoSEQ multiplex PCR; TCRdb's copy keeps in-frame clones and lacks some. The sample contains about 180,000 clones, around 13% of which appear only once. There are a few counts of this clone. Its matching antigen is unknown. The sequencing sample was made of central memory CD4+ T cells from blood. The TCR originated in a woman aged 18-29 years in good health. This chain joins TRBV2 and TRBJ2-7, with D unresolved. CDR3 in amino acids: CASSDWHNIYEQYF. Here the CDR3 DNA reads TGTGCCAGCAGTGATTGGCACAACATCTACGAGCAGTACTTC. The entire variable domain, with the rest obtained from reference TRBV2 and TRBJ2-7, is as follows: EPEVTQTPSHQVTQMGQEVILRCVPISNHLYFYWYRQILGQKVEFLVSFYNNEISEKSEIFDDQFSVERPDGSNFTLKIRSTKLEDSAMYFCASSDWHNIYEQYFGPGTRLTVT.